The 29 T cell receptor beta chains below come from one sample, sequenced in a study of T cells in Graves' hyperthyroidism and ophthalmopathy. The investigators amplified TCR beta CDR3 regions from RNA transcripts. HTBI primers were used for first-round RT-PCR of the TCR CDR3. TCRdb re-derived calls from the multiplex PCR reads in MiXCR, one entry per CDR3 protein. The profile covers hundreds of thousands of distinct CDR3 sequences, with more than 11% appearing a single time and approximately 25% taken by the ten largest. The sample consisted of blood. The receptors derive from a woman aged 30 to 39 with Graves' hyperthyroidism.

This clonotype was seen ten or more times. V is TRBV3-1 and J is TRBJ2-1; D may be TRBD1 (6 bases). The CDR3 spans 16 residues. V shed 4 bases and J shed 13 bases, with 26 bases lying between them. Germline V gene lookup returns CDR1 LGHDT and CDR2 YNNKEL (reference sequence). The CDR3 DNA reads TGTGCCAGCAGCCGACAGGTTGTGAGCCAAGGGGGATACCAGTTCTTC. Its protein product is CASSRQVVSQGGYQFF.

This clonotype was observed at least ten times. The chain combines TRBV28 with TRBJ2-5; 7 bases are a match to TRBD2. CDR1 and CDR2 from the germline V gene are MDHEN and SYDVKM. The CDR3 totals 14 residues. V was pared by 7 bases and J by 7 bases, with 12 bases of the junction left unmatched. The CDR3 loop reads CASIPTAGPGTQYF. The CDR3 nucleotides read TGTGCCAGCATTCCGACAGCGGGACCTGGGACCCAGTACTTC.

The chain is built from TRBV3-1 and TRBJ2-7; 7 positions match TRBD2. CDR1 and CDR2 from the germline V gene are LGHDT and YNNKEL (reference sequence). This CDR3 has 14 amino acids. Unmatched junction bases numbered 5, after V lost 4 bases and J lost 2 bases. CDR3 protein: CASSRGGRTYEQYF. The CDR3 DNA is TGTGCCAGCAGCCGAGGCGGGAGAACCTACGAGCAGTACTTC.

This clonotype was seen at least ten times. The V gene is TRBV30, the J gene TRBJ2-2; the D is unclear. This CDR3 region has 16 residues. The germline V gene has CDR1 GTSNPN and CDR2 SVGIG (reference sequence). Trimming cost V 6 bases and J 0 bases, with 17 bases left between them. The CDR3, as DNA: TGTGCCTGCCCCAAAGGGCCTCTAGCGAACACCGGGGAGCTGTTTTTT. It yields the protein CACPKGPLANTGELFF.

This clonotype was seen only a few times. The CDR3: CASSFRDKKNIQYF. CDR3 DNA: TGTGCCAGTAGTTTCCGGGACAAGAAAAACATTCAGTACTTC. The chain combines TRBV19 with TRBJ2-4; TRBD1 might be the D (6 bases). The CDR3 length is 14 residues. From germline, CDR1 is LNHDA and CDR2 SQIVND (reference sequence). The V gene lost 5 bases and the J gene lost 4 bases, with 12 bases spanning the gap.

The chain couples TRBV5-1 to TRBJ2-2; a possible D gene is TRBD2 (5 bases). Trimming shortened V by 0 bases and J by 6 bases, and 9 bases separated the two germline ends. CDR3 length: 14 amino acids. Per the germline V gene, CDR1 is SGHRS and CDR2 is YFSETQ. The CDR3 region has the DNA TGCGCCAGCAGCTTGGGACTATCACCCGGGGAGCTGTTTTTT. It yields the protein CASSLGLSPGELFF. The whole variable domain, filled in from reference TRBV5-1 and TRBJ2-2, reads KAGVTQTPRYLIKTRGQQVTLSCSPISGHRSVSWYQQTPGQGLQFLFEYFSETQRNKGNFPGRFSGRQFSNSRSEMNVSTLELGDSALYLCASSLGLSPGELFFGEGSRLTVL.

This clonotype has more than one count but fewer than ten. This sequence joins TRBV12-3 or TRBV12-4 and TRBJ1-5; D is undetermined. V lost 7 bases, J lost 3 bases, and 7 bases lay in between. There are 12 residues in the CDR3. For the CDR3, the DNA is TGTGCCAGCACAGTTAACAATCAGCCCCAGCATTTT. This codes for CASTVNNQPQHF.

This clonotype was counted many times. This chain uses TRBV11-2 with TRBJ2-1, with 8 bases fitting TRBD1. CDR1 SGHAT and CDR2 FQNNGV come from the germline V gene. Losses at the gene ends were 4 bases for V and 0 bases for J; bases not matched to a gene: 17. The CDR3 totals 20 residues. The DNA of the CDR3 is TGTGCCAGCAGCTCCCACATTGTACAGGGGGTTGTAGGCTCCTACAATGAGCAGTTCTTC. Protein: CASSSHIVQGVVGSYNEQFF.

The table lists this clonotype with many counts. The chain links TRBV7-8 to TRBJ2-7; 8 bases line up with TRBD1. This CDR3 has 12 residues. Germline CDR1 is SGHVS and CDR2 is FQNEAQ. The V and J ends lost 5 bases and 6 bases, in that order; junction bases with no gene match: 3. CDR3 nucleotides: TGTGCCAGCAGCCCGACAGGGGCCGAGCAGTACTTC. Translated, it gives CASSPTGAEQYF.

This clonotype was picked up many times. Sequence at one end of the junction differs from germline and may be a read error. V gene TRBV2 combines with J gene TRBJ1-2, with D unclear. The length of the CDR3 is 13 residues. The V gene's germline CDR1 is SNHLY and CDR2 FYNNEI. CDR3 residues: CASSEDRTYGYTF. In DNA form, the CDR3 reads TGTGCCAGCAGCGAAGACCGCACCTATGGCTACACCTTC.

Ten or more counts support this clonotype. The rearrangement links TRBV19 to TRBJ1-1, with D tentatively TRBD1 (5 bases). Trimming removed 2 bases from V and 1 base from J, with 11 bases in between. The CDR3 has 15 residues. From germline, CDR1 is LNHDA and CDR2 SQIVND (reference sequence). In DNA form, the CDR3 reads TGTGCCAGTAGTATATGGGGCAACTCGAACACTGAAGCTTTCTTT. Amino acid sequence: CASSIWGNSNTEAFF.

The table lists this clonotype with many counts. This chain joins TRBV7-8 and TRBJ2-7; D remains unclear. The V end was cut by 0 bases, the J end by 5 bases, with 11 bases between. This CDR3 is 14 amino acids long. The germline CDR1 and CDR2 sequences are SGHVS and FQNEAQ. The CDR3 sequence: CASSLAFGGNEQYF. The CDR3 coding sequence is TGTGCCAGCAGCTTAGCTTTCGGCGGTAACGAGCAGTACTTC.

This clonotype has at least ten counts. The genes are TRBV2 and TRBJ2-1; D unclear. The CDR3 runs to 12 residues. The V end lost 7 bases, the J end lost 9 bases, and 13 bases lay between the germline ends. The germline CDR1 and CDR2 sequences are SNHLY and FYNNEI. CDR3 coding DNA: TGTGCCAGCACCCTCATAGGTGGTGAGCAGTTCTTC. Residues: CASTLIGGEQFF.

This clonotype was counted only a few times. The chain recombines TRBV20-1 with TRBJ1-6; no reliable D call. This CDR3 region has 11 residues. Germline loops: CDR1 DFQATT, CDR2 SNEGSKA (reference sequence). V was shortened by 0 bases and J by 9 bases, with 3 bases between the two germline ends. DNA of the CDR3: TGCAGTGCTAGAGAGGTTTCACCCCTCCACTTT. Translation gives CSAREVSPLHF.

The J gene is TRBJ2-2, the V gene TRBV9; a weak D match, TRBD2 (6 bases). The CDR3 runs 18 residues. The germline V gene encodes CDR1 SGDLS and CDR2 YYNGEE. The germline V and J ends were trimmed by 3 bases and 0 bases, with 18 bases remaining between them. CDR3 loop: CASSDHLWRETNTGELFF. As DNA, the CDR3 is TGTGCCAGCAGCGACCATCTTTGGAGGGAAACGAACACCGGGGAGCTGTTTTTT.

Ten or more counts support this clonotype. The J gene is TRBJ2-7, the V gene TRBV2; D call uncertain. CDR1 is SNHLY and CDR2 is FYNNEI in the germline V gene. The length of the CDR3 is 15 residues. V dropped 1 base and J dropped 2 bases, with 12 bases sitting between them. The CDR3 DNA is TGTGCCAGCAGTGAAGGTGTAGGCAAGGCCTACGAGCAGTACTTC. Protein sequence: CASSEGVGKAYEQYF.

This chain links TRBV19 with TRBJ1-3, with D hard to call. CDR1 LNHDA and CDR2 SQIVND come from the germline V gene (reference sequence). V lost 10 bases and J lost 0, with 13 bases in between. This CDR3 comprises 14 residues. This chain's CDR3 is CATRRTISGNTIYF. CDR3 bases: TGTGCCACCCGAAGGACGATCTCTGGAAACACCATATATTTT.

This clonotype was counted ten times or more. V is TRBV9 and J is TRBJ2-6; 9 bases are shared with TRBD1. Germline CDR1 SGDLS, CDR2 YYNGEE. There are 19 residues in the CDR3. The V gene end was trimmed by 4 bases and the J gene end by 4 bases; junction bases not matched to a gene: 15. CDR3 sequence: CASSPQAGTGLSGANVLTF. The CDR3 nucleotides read TGTGCCAGCAGCCCCCAAGCCGGGACAGGGTTGTCCGGGGCCAACGTCCTGACTTTC.

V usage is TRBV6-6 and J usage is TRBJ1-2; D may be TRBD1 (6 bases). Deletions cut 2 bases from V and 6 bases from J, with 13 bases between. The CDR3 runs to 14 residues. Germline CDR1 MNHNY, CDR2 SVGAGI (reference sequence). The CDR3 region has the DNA TGTGCCAGCAGTTACAGGGCCGAGGGGGATGGCTACACCTTC. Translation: CASSYRAEGDGYTF.

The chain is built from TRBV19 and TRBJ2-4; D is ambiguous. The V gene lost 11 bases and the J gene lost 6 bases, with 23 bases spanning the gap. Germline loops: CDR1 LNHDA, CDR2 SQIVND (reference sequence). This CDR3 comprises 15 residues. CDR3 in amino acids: CAHSLSDGIRNIQYF. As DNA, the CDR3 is TGTGCCCACAGTTTATCTGATGGCATCAGAAACATTCAGTACTTC.

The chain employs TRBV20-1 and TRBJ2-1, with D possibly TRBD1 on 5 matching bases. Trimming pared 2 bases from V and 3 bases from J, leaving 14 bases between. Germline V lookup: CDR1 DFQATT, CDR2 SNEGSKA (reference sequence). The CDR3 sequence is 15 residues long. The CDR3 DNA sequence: TGCAGTGCTAGACCCAGCAGGGCCGTCTACAATGAGCAGTTCTTC. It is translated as CSARPSRAVYNEQFF.

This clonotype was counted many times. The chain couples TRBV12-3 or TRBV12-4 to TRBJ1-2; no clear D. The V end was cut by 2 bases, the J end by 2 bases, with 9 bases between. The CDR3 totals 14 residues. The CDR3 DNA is TGTGCCAGCAGTTTATATCCGGGAAACTATGGCTACACCTTC. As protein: CASSLYPGNYGYTF.

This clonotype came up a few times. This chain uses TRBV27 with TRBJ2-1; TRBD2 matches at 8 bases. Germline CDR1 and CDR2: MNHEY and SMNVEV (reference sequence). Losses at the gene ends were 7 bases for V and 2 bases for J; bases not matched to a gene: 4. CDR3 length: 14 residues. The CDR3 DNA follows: TGTGCCAGCACCACAGCGGGAGCCTACAATGAGCAGTTCTTC. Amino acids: CASTTAGAYNEQFF.

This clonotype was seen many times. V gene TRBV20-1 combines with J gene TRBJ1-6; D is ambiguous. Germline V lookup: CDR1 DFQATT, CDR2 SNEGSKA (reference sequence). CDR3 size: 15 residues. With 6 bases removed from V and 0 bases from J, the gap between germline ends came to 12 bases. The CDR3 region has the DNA TGCAGTGCCTGGCGAGGGAGCTCCTATAATTCACCCCTCCACTTT. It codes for CSAWRGSSYNSPLHF.

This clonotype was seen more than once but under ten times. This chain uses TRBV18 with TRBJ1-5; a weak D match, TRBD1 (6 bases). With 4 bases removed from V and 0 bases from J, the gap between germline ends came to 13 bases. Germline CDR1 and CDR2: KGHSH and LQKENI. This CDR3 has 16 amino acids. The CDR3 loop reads CASSRTDLYSNQPQHF. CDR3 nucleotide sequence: TGTGCCAGCTCACGGACAGATCTTTATAGCAATCAGCCCCAGCATTTT.

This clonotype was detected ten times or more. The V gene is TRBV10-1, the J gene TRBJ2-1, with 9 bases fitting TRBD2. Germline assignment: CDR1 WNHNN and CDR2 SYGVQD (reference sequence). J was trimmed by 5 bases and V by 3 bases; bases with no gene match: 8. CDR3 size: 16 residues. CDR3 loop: CASSDAPGLAHNEQFF. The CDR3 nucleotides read TGCGCCAGCAGTGATGCTCCGGGACTAGCCCACAATGAGCAGTTCTTC.

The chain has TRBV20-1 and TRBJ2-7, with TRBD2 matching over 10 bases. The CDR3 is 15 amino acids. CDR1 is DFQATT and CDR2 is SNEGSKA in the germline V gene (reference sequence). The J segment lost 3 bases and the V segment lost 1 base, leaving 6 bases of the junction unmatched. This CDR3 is CSARALAGAFYEQYF. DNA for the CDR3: TGCAGTGCTAGAGCCCTAGCGGGAGCCTTCTACGAGCAGTACTTC.

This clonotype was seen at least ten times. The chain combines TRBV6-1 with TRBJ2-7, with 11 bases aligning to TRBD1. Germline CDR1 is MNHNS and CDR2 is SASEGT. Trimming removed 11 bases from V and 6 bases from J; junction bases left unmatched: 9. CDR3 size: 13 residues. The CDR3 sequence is CAARPGTGGEQYF. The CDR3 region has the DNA TGTGCCGCCCGGCCCGGGACAGGGGGCGAGCAGTACTTC.

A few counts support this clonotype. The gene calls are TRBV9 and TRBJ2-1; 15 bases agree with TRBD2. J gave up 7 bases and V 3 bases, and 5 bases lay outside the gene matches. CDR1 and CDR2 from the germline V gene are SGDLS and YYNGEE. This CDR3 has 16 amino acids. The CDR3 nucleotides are TGTGCCAGCAGCGGGCCCGGGACTAGCGGGAGGAATGAGCAGTTCTTC. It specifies CASSGPGTSGRNEQFF.